These 9 T cell receptor beta chains share one sample of origin, sequenced in a study of blood T cell repertoires in COVID-19. Generated by immunoSEQ multiplex PCR, the TCRdb table keeps only in-frame clones and is missing some. The table has approximately 260,000 clones, around 85% seen once; the top ten hold approximately 10%. Sequenced material: peripheral blood. The source of these receptors is a woman aged 70 to 79 with acute or convalescent COVID-19.

The chain joins TRBV30 to TRBJ1-4, with D hard to call. Germline lookup yields CDR1 GTSNPN and CDR2 SVGIG (reference sequence). V lost 4 bases to trimming and J lost 1 base, with 13 bases between them. CDR3 length equals 15 residues. CDR3 bases: TGTGCCTGGACGGTGGGCCCAGTAACTAATGAAAAACTGTTTTTT. It specifies CAWTVGPVTNEKLFF. The complete variable domain, with remaining parts taken from reference TRBV30 and TRBJ1-4, reads SQTIHQWPATLVQPVGSPLSLECTVEGTSNPNLYWYRQAAGRGLQLLFYSVGIGQISSEVPQNLSASRPQDRQFILSSKKLLLSDSGFYLCAWTVGPVTNEKLFFGSGTQLSVL.

The chain recombines TRBV2 with TRBJ2-5, with D maybe TRBD2 (6 bases). This CDR3 contains 15 residues. The germline V gene has CDR1 SNHLY and CDR2 FYNNEI. Trimming removed 3 bases from V and 5 bases from J, with 16 bases in between. CDR3 loop: CASSDSGGVYETQYF. CDR3 DNA: TGTGCCAGCAGTGATTCCGGCGGGGTCTATGAGACCCAGTACTTC. The full variable domain, in which reference TRBV2 and TRBJ2-5 provide the parts outside the CDR3, is EPEVTQTPSHQVTQMGQEVILRCVPISNHLYFYWYRQILGQKVEFLVSFYNNEISEKSEIFDDQFSVERPDGSNFTLKIRSTKLEDSAMYFCASSDSGGVYETQYFGPGTRLLVL.

This clone was found once. The J gene is TRBJ2-3, the V gene TRBV19; 11 nucleotides match TRBD2. Germline trimming cut 5 bases from V and 4 bases from J; bases unmatched to any gene: 5. The CDR3 sequence is 15 residues long. Germline values: CDR1 LNHDA, CDR2 SQIVND (reference sequence). Written as DNA, the CDR3 is TGTGCCAGTAGTTCCTTTAGCGGGGGGGCAGATACGCAGTATTTT. Its translation is CASSSFSGGADTQYF.

The chain combines TRBV2 with TRBJ2-3; tentatively, D is TRBD2 (7 bases). The length of the CDR3 is 14 residues. Germline CDR1 is SNHLY and CDR2 is FYNNEI. V was pared by 2 bases and J by 6 bases, with 12 bases between. The CDR3 loop reads CASSESRGRDTQYF. CDR3 DNA: TGTGCCAGCAGTGAATCGCGGGGGCGGGATACGCAGTATTTT.

The chain uses TRBV2 and TRBJ2-3; 9 nucleotides align to TRBD2. Germline-derived CDR1 and CDR2 are SNHLY and FYNNEI. The junction had 15 bases not matched to a gene; V was cut back by 8 bases and J by 6 bases. The CDR3 is 16 amino acids. This CDR3 reads CASSPPSGVTPDTQYF. Written as DNA, the CDR3 is TGTGCCAGCTCCCCTCCTAGCGGGGTGACCCCGGATACGCAGTATTTT.

The chain couples TRBV27 to TRBJ2-1; possibly TRBD2 for D (6 bases). V lost 0 bases and J 6 bases, leaving 15 bases between the germline ends. This CDR3 region has 16 residues. Per the germline V gene, CDR1 is MNHEY and CDR2 is SMNVEV (reference sequence). CDR3 amino acids: CASSLSLGGPPNEQFF. The CDR3, as DNA: TGTGCCAGCAGTTTATCCTTGGGGGGACCCCCCAATGAGCAGTTCTTC.

V is TRBV27 and J is TRBJ1-2, with 9 bases identical to TRBD1. Trimming cost V 3 bases and J 7 bases; bases outside gene matches: 3. CDR3 length: 13 amino acids. From germline, CDR1 is MNHEY and CDR2 SMNVEV (reference sequence). This CDR3 is CASSFGTGLGYTF. DNA for the CDR3: TGTGCCAGCAGTTTTGGGACAGGGCTTGGCTACACCTTC.

The rearrangement links TRBV4-1 to TRBJ1-6, with D perhaps matching TRBD1 (5 bases). The CDR3 covers 15 residues. Per germline, CDR1 MGHRA and CDR2 YSYEKL. Trimming took 0 bases from V and 8 from J, leaving 11 bases between them. CDR3 coding DNA: TGCGCCAGCAGCCAAGAAAGCCAGGGCGATTCACCCCTCCACTTT. Translated: CASSQESQGDSPLHF.

The chain is built from TRBV5-1 and TRBJ2-1; 9 bases line up with TRBD1. The CDR3 runs to 15 residues. Germline V lookup: CDR1 SGHRS, CDR2 YFSETQ. V gave up 2 bases and J gave up 4 bases; unmatched junction bases: 4. CDR3 sequence reads: CASSFGQGSYNEQFF. The CDR3 DNA is TGCGCCAGCAGCTTCGGACAGGGGTCGTACAATGAGCAGTTCTTC. The whole variable domain, filled in from reference TRBV5-1 and TRBJ2-1, reads KAGVTQTPRYLIKTRGQQVTLSCSPISGHRSVSWYQQTPGQGLQFLFEYFSETQRNKGNFPGRFSGRQFSNSRSEMNVSTLELGDSALYLCASSFGQGSYNEQFFGPGTRLTVL.